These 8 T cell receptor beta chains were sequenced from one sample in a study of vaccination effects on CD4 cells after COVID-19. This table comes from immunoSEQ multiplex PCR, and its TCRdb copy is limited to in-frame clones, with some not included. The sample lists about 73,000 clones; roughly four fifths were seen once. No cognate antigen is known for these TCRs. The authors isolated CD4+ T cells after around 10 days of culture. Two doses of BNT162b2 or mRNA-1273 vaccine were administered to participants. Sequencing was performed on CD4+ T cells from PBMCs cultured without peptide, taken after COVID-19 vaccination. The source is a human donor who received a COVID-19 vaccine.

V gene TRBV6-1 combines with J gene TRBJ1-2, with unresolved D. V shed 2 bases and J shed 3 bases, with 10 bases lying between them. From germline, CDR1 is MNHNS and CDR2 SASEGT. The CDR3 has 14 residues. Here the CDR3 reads CASSESGTYYGYTF. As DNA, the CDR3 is TGTGCCAGCAGTGAATCGGGCACCTACTATGGCTACACCTTC.

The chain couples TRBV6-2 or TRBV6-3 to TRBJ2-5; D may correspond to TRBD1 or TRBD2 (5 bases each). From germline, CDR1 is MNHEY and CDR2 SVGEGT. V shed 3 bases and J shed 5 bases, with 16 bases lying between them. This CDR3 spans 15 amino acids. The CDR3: CASSYPGTHRETQYF. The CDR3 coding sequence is TGTGCCAGCAGTTATCCCGGGACCCACCGGGAGACCCAGTACTTC.

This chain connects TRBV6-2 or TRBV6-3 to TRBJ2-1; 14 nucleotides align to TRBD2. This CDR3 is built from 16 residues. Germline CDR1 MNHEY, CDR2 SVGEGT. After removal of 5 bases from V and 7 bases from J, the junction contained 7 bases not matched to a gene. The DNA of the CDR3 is TGTGCCAGCAGTACCCGGACTAGCGGGGGGCTAAATGAGCAGTTCTTC. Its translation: CASSTRTSGGLNEQFF.

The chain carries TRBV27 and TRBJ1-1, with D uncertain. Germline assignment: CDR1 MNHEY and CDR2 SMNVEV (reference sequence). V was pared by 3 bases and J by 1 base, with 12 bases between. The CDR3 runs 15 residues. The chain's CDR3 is CASSFRSTANTEAFF. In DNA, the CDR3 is TGTGCCAGCAGTTTTCGTAGCACGGCGAACACTGAAGCTTTCTTT.

CDR3 bases: TGTGCCAGCAGTCGGGTTGGGGGTCAGCCCCAGCATTTT. Translating it yields CASSRVGGQPQHF. The chain recombines TRBV12-3 or TRBV12-4 with TRBJ1-5, with a weak D call TRBD1 (5 bases). V dropped 5 bases and J dropped 6 bases, with 11 bases sitting between them. The CDR3 runs 13 residues.

For the CDR3, the DNA is TGTGCCAGCAGTCCCAACCCGGGAACTTTTTCGAACACCGGGGAGCTGTTTTTT. Translated: CASSPNPGTFSNTGELFF. The V and J genes are TRBV6-4 and TRBJ2-2; D is possibly TRBD2 (5 bases). The CDR3 totals 18 residues. Per germline, CDR1 MRHNA and CDR2 SNTAGT. The V end lost 5 bases, the J end lost 0 bases, and 19 bases lay between the germline ends.

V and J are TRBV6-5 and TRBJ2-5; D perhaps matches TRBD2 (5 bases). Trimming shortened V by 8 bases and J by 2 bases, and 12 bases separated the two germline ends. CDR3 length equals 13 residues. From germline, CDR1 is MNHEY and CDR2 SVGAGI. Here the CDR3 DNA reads TGTGCCAGCCGGATCCGGGAACAAGAGACCCAGTACTTC. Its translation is CASRIREQETQYF.

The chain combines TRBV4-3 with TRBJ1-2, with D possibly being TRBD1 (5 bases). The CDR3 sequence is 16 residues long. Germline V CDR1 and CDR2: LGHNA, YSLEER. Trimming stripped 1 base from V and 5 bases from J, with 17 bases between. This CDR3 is CASSQVGAGAKYGYTF. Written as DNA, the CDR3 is TGCGCCAGCAGCCAAGTTGGGGCAGGCGCCAAGTATGGCTACACCTTC.